The 23 T cell receptor beta chains below all came from one sample that was sequenced in a study of CD8+ T cells in alopecia areata. The sequencing template was cDNA reverse transcribed from extracted RNA. The assay was immunoSEQ multiplex PCR, and TCRdb's table has in-frame clones only and misses some. The table includes over 150,000 clones, approximately 53% detected once. What was sequenced was CD8+ T cells sorted from blood. The receptors come from a human donor in good health.

The chain carries TRBV7-9 and TRBJ2-5; TRBD1 is a possible D gene (6 bases). The CDR3 has 12 amino acids. Germline V gene lookup returns CDR1 SEHNR and CDR2 FQNEAQ (reference sequence). Trimming shortened V by 5 bases and J by 4 bases, and 8 bases separated the two germline ends. The CDR3 loop is CASSQDRETQYF. CDR3 DNA sequence: TGTGCCAGCAGCCAGGACAGAGAGACCCAGTACTTC. The full variable domain, with the rest looked up from reference TRBV7-9 and TRBJ2-5, is DTGVSQNPRHKITKRGQNVTFRCDPISEHNRLYWYRQTLGQGPEFLTYFQNEAQLEKSRLLSDRFSAERPKGSFSTLEIQRTEQGDSAMYLCASSQDRETQYFGPGTRLLVL.

The genes are TRBV29-1 and TRBJ2-5; D may be TRBD1 or TRBD2 (5 bases each). CDR1 is SQVTM and CDR2 is ANQGSEA in the germline V gene. The CDR3 totals 12 residues. Deletions cut 7 bases from V and 2 bases from J, with 11 bases between. The CDR3 DNA sequence: TGCAGCGCAAGGGACCTACAAGAGACCCAGTACTTC. Translating it yields CSARDLQETQYF.

The V and J genes are TRBV7-8 and TRBJ2-3; possible D gene TRBD2, 6 bases. The CDR3 consists of 16 residues. The germline gives CDR1 SGHVS, CDR2 FQNEAQ. With 6 bases removed from V and 1 base from J, the gap between germline ends came to 17 bases. The CDR3 DNA reads TGTGCCAGCAGTAATGAGGTGGTAGCGGGCACAGATACGCAGTATTTT. Protein sequence: CASSNEVVAGTDTQYF.

The V call is TRBV7-6, the J call TRBJ2-3; D possibly corresponds to TRBD2 (6 bases). Trimming stripped 5 bases from V and 2 bases from J, with 17 bases between. Germline CDR1 and CDR2: SGHVS and FNYEAQ. CDR3 length equals 16 residues. CDR3: CASSLLRGETTDTQYF. The CDR3 nucleotides read TGTGCCAGCAGCCTCCTTCGCGGGGAAACCACAGATACGCAGTATTTT. The full variable domain, its missing parts supplied by reference TRBV7-6 and TRBJ2-3, is GAGVSQSPRYKVTKRGQDVALRCDPISGHVSLYWYRQALGQGPEFLTYFNYEAQQDKSGLPNDRFSAERPEGSISTLTIQRTEQRDSAMYRCASSLLRGETTDTQYFGPGTRLTVL.

V and J are TRBV7-2 and TRBJ1-2, with D unclear. The V gene lost 8 bases and the J gene lost 4 bases, with 8 bases spanning the gap. The germline gives CDR1 SGHTA, CDR2 FQGNSA. The CDR3 is made up of 11 amino acids. For the CDR3, the DNA is TGTGCCAGCGGGGAAGGCTATGGCTACACCTTC. Translation: CASGEGYGYTF.

CDR3 residues: CASRAYSNQPQHF. The CDR3 coding sequence is TGTGCCAGCCGAGCATATAGCAATCAGCCCCAGCATTTT. This chain uses TRBV11-2 with TRBJ1-5, with D unresolved. The V end lost 8 bases, the J end lost 0 bases, and 8 bases lay between the germline ends. CDR3 size: 13 residues. Germline V lookup: CDR1 SGHAT, CDR2 FQNNGV. The variable domain in full, completed from reference TRBV11-2 and TRBJ1-5, reads EAGVAQSPRYKIIEKRQSVAFWCNPISGHATLYWYQQILGQGPKLLIQFQNNGVVDDSQLPKDRFSAERLKGVDSTLKIQPAKLEDSAVYLCASRAYSNQPQHFGDGTRLSIL.

J is TRBJ2-1 and V is TRBV9; D gene unclear. Germline V gene sequence: CDR1 SGDLS, CDR2 YYNGEE. The CDR3 covers 12 residues. The ends were cut back, 0 bases at V and 9 bases at J, with 7 bases in the middle. CDR3 in amino acids: CASSVGASEQFF. Here the CDR3 DNA reads TGTGCCAGCAGCGTAGGGGCCTCTGAGCAGTTCTTC.

This clone was seen a few times. The sample carries other DNA sequences with the same CDR3. The chain carries TRBV5-6 and TRBJ2-2; no reliable D call. V dropped 1 base and J dropped 2 bases, with 6 bases sitting between them. The CDR3 contains 14 residues. CDR1 is SGHDT and CDR2 is YYEEEE in the germline V gene. In nucleotides, the CDR3 is TGTGCCAGCAGCTTGACCCGTAACACCGGGGAGCTGTTTTTT. Its translation is CASSLTRNTGELFF. Full variable domain (missing parts from reference TRBV5-6 and TRBJ2-2): DAGVTQSPTHLIKTRGQQVTLRCSPKSGHDTVSWYQQALGQGPQFIFQYYEEEERQRGNFPDRFSGHQFPNYSSELNVNALLLGDSALYLCASSLTRNTGELFFGEGSRLTVL.

The chain combines TRBV29-1 with TRBJ1-2; weak D call: TRBD1 (6 bases). Germline V gene lookup returns CDR1 SQVTM and CDR2 ANQGSEA. The V end lost 8 bases, the J end lost 3 bases, and 10 bases lay between the germline ends. The CDR3 totals 11 residues. CDR3 DNA: TGCAGCCTTGGGGGCGACTATGGCTACACCTTC. This gives the protein CSLGGDYGYTF.

There are a few counts of this clone. This rearrangement joins TRBV29-1 to TRBJ1-2, with D possibly being TRBD1 (5 bases). The CDR3 extends over 12 amino acids. V dropped 6 bases and J dropped 5 bases, with 13 bases sitting between them. Per germline, CDR1 SQVTM and CDR2 ANQGSEA. The chain's CDR3 is CSVGSGNYGYTF. As DNA, the CDR3 is TGCAGCGTCGGCTCAGGGAATTATGGCTACACCTTC. Looking up the rest from reference TRBV29-1 and TRBJ1-2 gives the full variable domain: SAVISQKPSRDICQRGTSLTIQCQVDSQVTMMFWYRQQPGQSLTLIATANQGSEATYESGFVIDKFPISRPNLTFSTLTVSNMSPEDSSIYLCSVGSGNYGYTFGSGTRLTVV.

The rearrangement uses TRBV2 and TRBJ2-5, with TRBD2 matching over 9 bases. V gave up 4 bases and J gave up 6 bases; unmatched junction bases: 9. Germline CDR1 reads SNHLY; CDR2 reads FYNNEI. The CDR3 length is 15 residues. Written as DNA, the CDR3 is TGTGCCAGCAGTGTCTTGGCGGGGGGGCCACAGACCCAGTACTTC. It codes for CASSVLAGGPQTQYF.

The CDR3 coding sequence is TGTGCCAGCACTTCGGGACAGGGAAACAATGGCTACACCTTC. Translation gives CASTSGQGNNGYTF. The V and J genes are TRBV2 and TRBJ1-2; 9 bases are shared with TRBD1. The CDR3 loop spans 14 amino acids. The V gene end was trimmed by 7 bases and the J gene end by 6 bases; junction bases not matched to a gene: 9. CDR1 is SNHLY and CDR2 is FYNNEI in the germline V gene.

Only a few counts were recorded for this clone. The V call is TRBV4-1, the J call TRBJ2-5; possibly TRBD2 for D (7 bases). V was clipped by 0 bases and J by 6 bases, with 14 bases between them. The CDR3 contains 15 residues. The germline V gene has CDR1 MGHRA and CDR2 YSYEKL. The CDR3 spells CASSQDPGGPKTQYF. The DNA for the CDR3 is TGCGCCAGCAGCCAAGATCCCGGGGGGCCTAAGACCCAGTACTTC.

V usage is TRBV4-1 and J usage is TRBJ2-1, with 7 nucleotides matching TRBD2. The CDR3 has 17 residues. Germline V gives CDR1 MGHRA, CDR2 YSYEKL. J gave up 10 bases and V 1 base, and 16 bases lay outside the gene matches. The CDR3 sequence: CASSQGTTIGRGSEQFF. In DNA, the CDR3 is TGCGCCAGCAGCCAAGGAACCACTATTGGGCGGGGGAGCGAGCAGTTCTTC.

This sequence joins TRBV4-1 and TRBJ1-5; 9 nucleotides match TRBD1. The CDR3 extends over 16 amino acids. Trimming took 0 bases from V and 7 from J; bases not matched to a gene: 7. Per the germline V gene, CDR1 is MGHRA and CDR2 is YSYEKL. The CDR3 sequence: CASSQDPGDREQPQHF. Here the CDR3 DNA reads TGCGCCAGCAGCCAAGATCCTGGGGACAGGGAACAGCCCCAGCATTTT.

The chain couples TRBV4-1 to TRBJ2-3; D uncertain. This CDR3 region has 14 residues. Deletions cut 3 bases from V and 1 base from J, with 8 bases between. In germline, CDR1 is MGHRA, CDR2 YSYEKL. The CDR3 DNA reads TGCGCCAGCAGCCAGGCCCTTGGCACAGATACGCAGTATTTT. It translates to CASSQALGTDTQYF.

This chain connects TRBV7-2 to TRBJ2-1; D may match TRBD1 or TRBD2 (5 bases each). CDR3 size: 14 residues. Trimming shortened V by 0 bases and J by 6 bases, and 9 bases separated the two germline ends. Germline lookup yields CDR1 SGHTA and CDR2 FQGNSA. The CDR3 region has the DNA TGTGCCAGCAGCTTAGCGCTGGGGGTCAATGAGCAGTTCTTC. Its translation is CASSLALGVNEQFF.

This rearrangement joins TRBV11-2 to TRBJ2-1, with TRBD1 as a possible D gene (6 bases). Germline CDR1 reads SGHAT; CDR2 reads FQNNGV. The CDR3 consists of 17 residues. The V and J ends lost 10 bases and 1 base respectively, with 23 bases between them. The DNA for the CDR3 is TGTGCCACCGCTAAAAGAACAGGGTTGGGTTCCTACAATGAGCAGTTCTTC. Translating it yields CATAKRTGLGSYNEQFF.

The J gene is TRBJ1-2, the V gene TRBV6-5, with D possibly matching TRBD1 (5 bases). Germline V gene data show CDR1 as MNHEY and CDR2 as SVGAGI. The V end lost 4 bases, the J end lost 8 bases, and 11 bases lay between the germline ends. This CDR3 is 12 amino acids long. CDR3 DNA sequence: TGTGCCAGCAGTTCCGGGGCTTCGGGCTACACCTTC. Encoded protein: CASSSGASGYTF.

Only a few counts were recorded for this clone. The chain couples TRBV11-2 to TRBJ2-1; D unresolved. The CDR3 has 11 residues. Germline V lookup: CDR1 SGHAT, CDR2 FQNNGV. Trimming shortened V by 5 bases and J by 10 bases, and 9 bases separated the two germline ends. CDR3 sequence reads: CASSDLREQFF. In DNA form, the CDR3 reads TGTGCCAGCAGCGATCTAAGAGAGCAGTTCTTC.

A few counts support this clone. The rearrangement joins TRBV30 to TRBJ2-2; no reliable D call. This CDR3 is built from 13 residues. From germline, CDR1 is GTSNPN and CDR2 SVGIG (reference sequence). Trimming cost V 4 bases and J 6 bases, with 12 bases left between them. Here the CDR3 DNA reads TGTGCCTGGATTTCTGTGTATGCCGGGGAGCTGTTTTTT. Its translation: CAWISVYAGELFF.

CDR3 in amino acids: CSVELIYNEQFF. CDR3 nucleotide sequence: TGCAGCGTTGAGCTTATCTACAATGAGCAGTTCTTC. The chain employs TRBV29-1 and TRBJ2-1, with unresolved D. The germline CDR1 and CDR2 sequences are SQVTM and ANQGSEA. This CDR3 contains 12 residues. Trimming took 3 bases from V and 3 from J, leaving 6 bases between them.

V is TRBV4-1 and J is TRBJ1-5; D is unclear. Trimming shortened V by 3 bases and J by 2 bases, and 2 bases separated the two germline ends. The CDR3 contains 12 residues. Germline loops: CDR1 MGHRA, CDR2 YSYEKL. The CDR3 DNA is TGCGCCAGCAGCCACGGCAATCAGCCCCAGCATTTT. It is translated as CASSHGNQPQHF.